Below are 5 T cell receptor beta chains sequenced from a single sample in a study of regulatory T cells in long-lasting Graves disease. The authors built TCR beta libraries using iRepertoire HTBI primers and Arm-PCR of CDR3 regions. TCRdb used MiXCR to reprocess the multiplex PCR reads, holding one entry per CDR3 protein. The data show around 470,000 distinct CDR3 sequences, with less than 15% seen just once and approximately 15% held by the top ten. Noted time point: newly diagnosed GD, antithyroid drugs for less than 3 months. The TCR library was prepared using RNA isolated from PBMCs. These data are also associated with another study on T cells in Graves' hyperthyroidism and ophthalmopathy.

The sequences come from peripheral blood mononuclear cells (PBMCs), collected at new diagnosis, from a patient treated with antithyroid drugs. The source of these receptors is a woman aged 45-65 years with Graves disease.

This clonotype was counted at least ten times. The chain links TRBV20-1 to TRBJ2-7; D gene unclear. V lost 5 bases, J lost 1 base, and 15 bases lay in between. This CDR3 contains 14 residues. Germline V gene sequence: CDR1 DFQATT, CDR2 SNEGSKA (reference sequence). The CDR3 DNA is TGCAGTGCTTTAACCAGTGTGGGTTCCTACGAGCAGTACTTC. It specifies CSALTSVGSYEQYF.

To note about this clonotype: A junction boundary mismatches the germline segment, possibly from a read error. The J gene is TRBJ1-1, the V gene TRBV6-5; the D is unclear. Germline CDR1 MNHEY, CDR2 SVGAGI. The length of the CDR3 is 15 residues. Written as DNA, the CDR3 is TGTGCCAGCAGTTACCGTGGAGCCTCGAACATTGAAGCTTTCTTT. It codes for CASSYRGASNIEAFF.

In this sample, this clonotype turned up a few times. The V gene is TRBV18, the J gene TRBJ2-1; TRBD2 aligns across 15 bases. This CDR3 region has 16 residues. Germline V gene lookup returns CDR1 KGHSH and CDR2 LQKENI. J gave up 4 bases and V 4 bases, and 2 bases lay outside the gene matches. The chain's CDR3 is CASSRTSGRVYNEQFF. The DNA of the CDR3 is TGTGCCAGCTCACGGACTAGCGGGAGGGTTTACAATGAGCAGTTCTTC.

This clonotype appeared many times. V gene TRBV18 combines with J gene TRBJ2-5; D is perhaps TRBD1 or TRBD2 (5 bases each). Trimming left V 0 bases short and J 5 bases short, with 13 bases between. Germline loops: CDR1 KGHSH, CDR2 LQKENI. CDR3 length equals 15 residues. The CDR3 loop is CASSPPQAGRETQYF. As DNA, the CDR3 is TGTGCCAGCTCACCACCACAGGCGGGCAGGGAGACCCAGTACTTC.

Points on this clonotype: Since a much larger clone is just one base distant, this may be a read error. The conserved phenylalanine or tryptophan normally closing the CDR3 is absent here, so this likely arose from a read error. The CDR3 DNA sequence: TGTGCCAGCAGCTCCTCGACAGGCCGCTCCTATAATTCACCCCTCCACCTT. This sequence encodes CASSSSTGRSYNSPLHL. This chain uses TRBV27 with TRBJ1-6; D is perhaps TRBD1 (6 bases). Germline V gives CDR1 MNHEY, CDR2 SMNVEV (reference sequence). The V and J ends lost 6 bases and 0 bases respectively, with 15 bases between them. The CDR3 runs to 17 residues.